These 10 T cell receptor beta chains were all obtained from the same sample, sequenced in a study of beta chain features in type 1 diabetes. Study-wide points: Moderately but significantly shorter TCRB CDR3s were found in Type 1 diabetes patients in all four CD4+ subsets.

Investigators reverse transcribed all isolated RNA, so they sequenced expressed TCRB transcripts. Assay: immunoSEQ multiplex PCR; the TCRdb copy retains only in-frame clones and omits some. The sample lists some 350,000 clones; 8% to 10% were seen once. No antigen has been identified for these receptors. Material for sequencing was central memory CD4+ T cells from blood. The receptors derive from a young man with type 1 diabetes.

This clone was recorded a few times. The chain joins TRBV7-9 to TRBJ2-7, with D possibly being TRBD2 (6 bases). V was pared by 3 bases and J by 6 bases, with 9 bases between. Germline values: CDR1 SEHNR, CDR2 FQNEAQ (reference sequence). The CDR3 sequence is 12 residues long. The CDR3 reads CASSLTRGEQYF. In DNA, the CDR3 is TGTGCCAGCAGCTTGACTAGAGGCGAGCAGTACTTC.

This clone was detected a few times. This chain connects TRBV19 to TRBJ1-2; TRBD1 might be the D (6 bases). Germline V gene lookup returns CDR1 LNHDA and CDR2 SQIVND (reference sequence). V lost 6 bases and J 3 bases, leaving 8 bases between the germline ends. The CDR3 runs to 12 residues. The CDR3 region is CASRPGDYGYTF. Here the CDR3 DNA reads TGTGCCAGTAGGCCAGGGGACTATGGCTACACCTTC. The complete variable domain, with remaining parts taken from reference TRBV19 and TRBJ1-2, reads DGGITQSPKYLFRKEGQNVTLSCEQNLNHDAMYWYRQDPGQGLRLIYYSQIVNDFQKGDIAEGYSVSREKKESFPLTVTSAQKNPTAFYLCASRPGDYGYTFGSGTRLTVV.

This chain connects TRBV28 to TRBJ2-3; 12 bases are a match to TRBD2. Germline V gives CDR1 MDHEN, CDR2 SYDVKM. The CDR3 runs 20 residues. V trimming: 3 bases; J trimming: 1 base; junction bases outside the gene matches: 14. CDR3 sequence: CASSLMGLAGSKKGTDTQYF. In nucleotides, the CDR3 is TGTGCCAGCAGTTTGATGGGACTAGCGGGTTCAAAGAAAGGCACAGATACGCAGTATTTT.

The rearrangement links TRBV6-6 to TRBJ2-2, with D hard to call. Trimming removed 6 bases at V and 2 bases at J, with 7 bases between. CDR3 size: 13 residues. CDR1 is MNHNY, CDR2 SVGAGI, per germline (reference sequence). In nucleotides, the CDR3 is TGTGCCAGCAGGAGCTTCAACACCGGGGAGCTGTTTTTT. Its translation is CASRSFNTGELFF.

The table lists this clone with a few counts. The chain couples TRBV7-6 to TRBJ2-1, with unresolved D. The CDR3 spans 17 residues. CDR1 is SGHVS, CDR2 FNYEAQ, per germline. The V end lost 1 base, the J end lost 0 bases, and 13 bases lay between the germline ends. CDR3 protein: CASSLGPVVHSYNEQFF. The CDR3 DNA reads TGTGCCAGCAGCTTAGGGCCCGTAGTACACTCCTACAATGAGCAGTTCTTC.

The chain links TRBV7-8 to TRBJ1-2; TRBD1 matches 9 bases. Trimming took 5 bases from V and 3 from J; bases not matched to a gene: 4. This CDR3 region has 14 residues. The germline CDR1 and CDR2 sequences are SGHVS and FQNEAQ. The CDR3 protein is CASSRDREDYGYTF. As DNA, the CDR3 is TGTGCCAGCAGCCGGGACAGGGAGGACTATGGCTACACCTTC. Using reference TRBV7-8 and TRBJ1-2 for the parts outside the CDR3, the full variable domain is GAGVSQSPRYKVAKRGQDVALRCDPISGHVSLFWYQQALGQGPEFLTYFQNEAQLDKSGLPSDRFFAERPEGSVSTLKIQRTQQEDSAVYLCASSRDREDYGYTFGSGTRLTVV.

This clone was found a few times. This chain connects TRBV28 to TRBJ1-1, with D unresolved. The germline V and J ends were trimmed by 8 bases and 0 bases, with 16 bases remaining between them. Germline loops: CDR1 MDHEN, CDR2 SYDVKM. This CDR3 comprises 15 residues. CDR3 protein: CASWGWPALNTEAFF. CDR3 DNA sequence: TGTGCCAGCTGGGGTTGGCCAGCCTTGAACACTGAAGCTTTCTTT.

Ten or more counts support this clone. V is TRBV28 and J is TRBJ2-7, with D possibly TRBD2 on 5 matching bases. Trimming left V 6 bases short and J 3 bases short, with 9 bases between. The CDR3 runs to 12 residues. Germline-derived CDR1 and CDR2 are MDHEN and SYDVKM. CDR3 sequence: CASSTAGYEQYF. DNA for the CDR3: TGTGCCAGCAGCACTGCGGGCTACGAGCAGTACTTC.

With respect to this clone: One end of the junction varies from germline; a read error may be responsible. In DNA, the CDR3 is TGTGCCAGCAGGAAACCGGGACAGGGGGCGCCCCTTTTC. Its translation is CASRKPGQGAPLF. This chain joins TRBV28 and TRBJ2-7; 12 positions agree with TRBD1. CDR3 length: 13 amino acids. Germline-derived CDR1 and CDR2 are MDHEN and SYDVKM.

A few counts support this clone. This chain's CDR3 is CASRRGDSSYNEQFF. CDR3 bases: TGTGCCAGCAGACGAGGGGACAGCTCCTACAATGAGCAGTTCTTC. This chain joins TRBV7-2 and TRBJ2-1, with 7 bases identical to TRBD1. The CDR3 sequence is 15 residues long. Germline assignment: CDR1 SGHTA and CDR2 FQGNSA. V lost 6 bases to trimming and J lost 0 bases; unmatched junction nucleotides: 5. Supplemented by reference TRBV7-2 and TRBJ2-1, the full variable domain reads GAGVSQSPSNKVTEKGKDVELRCDPISGHTALYWYRQSLGQGLEFLIYFQGNSAPDKSGLPSDRFSAERTGGSVSTLTIQRTQQEDSAVYLCASRRGDSSYNEQFFGPGTRLTVL.